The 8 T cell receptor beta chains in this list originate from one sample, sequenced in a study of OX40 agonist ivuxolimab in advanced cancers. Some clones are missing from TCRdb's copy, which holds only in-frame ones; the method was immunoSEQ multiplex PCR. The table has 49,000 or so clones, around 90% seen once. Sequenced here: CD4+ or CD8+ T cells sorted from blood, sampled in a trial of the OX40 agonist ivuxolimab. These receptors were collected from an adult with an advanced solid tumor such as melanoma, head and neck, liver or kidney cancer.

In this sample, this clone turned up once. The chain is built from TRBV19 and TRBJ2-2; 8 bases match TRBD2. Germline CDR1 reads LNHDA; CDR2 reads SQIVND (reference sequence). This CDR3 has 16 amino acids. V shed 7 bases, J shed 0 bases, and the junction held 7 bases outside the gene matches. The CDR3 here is CASNWRGAPNTGELFF. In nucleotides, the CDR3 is TGTGCCAGTAACTGGCGGGGGGCTCCGAACACCGGGGAGCTGTTTTTT.

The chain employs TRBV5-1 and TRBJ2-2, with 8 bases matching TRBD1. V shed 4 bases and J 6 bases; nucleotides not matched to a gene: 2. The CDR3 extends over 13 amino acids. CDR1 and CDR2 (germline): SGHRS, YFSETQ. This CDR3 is CASSKTGAGELFF. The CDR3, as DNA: TGCGCCAGCAGCAAGACAGGGGCCGGGGAGCTGTTTTTT. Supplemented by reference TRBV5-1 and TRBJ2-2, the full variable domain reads KAGVTQTPRYLIKTRGQQVTLSCSPISGHRSVSWYQQTPGQGLQFLFEYFSETQRNKGNFPGRFSGRQFSNSRSEMNVSTLELGDSALYLCASSKTGAGELFFGEGSRLTVL.

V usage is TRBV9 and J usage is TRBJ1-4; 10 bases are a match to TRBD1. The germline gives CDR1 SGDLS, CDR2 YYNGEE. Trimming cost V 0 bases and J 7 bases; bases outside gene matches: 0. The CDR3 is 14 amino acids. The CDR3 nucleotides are TGTGCCAGCAGCGTAGGGACAGGGGGTGAAAAACTGTTTTTT. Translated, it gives CASSVGTGGEKLFF.

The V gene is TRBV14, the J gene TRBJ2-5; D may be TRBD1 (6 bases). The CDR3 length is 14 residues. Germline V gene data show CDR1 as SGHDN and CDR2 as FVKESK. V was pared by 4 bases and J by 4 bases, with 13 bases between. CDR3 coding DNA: TGTGCCAGCAGCCCGAGGACAGTCTCAGAGACCCAGTACTTC. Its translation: CASSPRTVSETQYF.

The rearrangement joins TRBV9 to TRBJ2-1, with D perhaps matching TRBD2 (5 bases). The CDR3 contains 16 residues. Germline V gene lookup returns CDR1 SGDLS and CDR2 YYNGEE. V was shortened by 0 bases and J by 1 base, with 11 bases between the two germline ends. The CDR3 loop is CASSVGSGTSYNEQFF. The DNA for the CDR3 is TGTGCCAGCAGCGTAGGGAGCGGTACTTCCTACAATGAGCAGTTCTTC.

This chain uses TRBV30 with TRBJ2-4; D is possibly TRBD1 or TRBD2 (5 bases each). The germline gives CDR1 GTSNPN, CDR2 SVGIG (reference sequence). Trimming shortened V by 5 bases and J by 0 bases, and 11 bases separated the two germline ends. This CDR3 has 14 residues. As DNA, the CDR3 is TGTGCCTGGGGGGACGGTTTAGCCAAAAACATTCAGTACTTC. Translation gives CAWGDGLAKNIQYF. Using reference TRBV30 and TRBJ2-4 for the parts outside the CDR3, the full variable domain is SQTIHQWPATLVQPVGSPLSLECTVEGTSNPNLYWYRQAAGRGLQLLFYSVGIGQISSEVPQNLSASRPQDRQFILSSKKLLLSDSGFYLCAWGDGLAKNIQYFGAGTRLSVL.

The CDR3 loop reads CASSYRTNTEAFF. CDR3 nucleotide sequence: TGTGCCAGCAGTTACCGGACTAACACTGAAGCTTTCTTT. This sequence joins TRBV6-5 and TRBJ1-1, with no clear D. V shed 2 bases and J shed 2 bases, with 6 bases lying between them. The CDR3 is 13 residues long. CDR1 and CDR2 (germline): MNHEY, SVGAGI.

CDR3 amino acids: CASSLGIEAFF. The CDR3 DNA is TGTGCCAGCAGCTTAGGGATTGAAGCTTTCTTT. The chain joins TRBV7-9 to TRBJ1-1; no clear D. Germline CDR1 reads SEHNR; CDR2 reads FQNEAQ (reference sequence). CDR3 length: 11 residues. The V end was cut by 1 base, the J end by 7 bases, with 4 bases between. Full variable domain (rest looked up from reference TRBV7-9 and TRBJ1-1): DTGVSQNPRHKITKRGQNVTFRCDPISEHNRLYWYRQTLGQGPEFLTYFQNEAQLEKSRLLSDRFSAERPKGSFSTLEIQRTEQGDSAMYLCASSLGIEAFFGQGTRLTVV.